A single sample is the source of the 22 T cell receptor beta chains below, sequenced in a study of T-cell reconstitution after alpha-beta-depleted transplantation in children. Unique molecular identifiers were used to barcode this TCRbeta library. TCRdb used MiXCR to reprocess the PCR reads, holding one entry per CDR3 protein. The sample shows about 400,000 distinct CDR3 sequences, roughly 22% of them seen only once. The specimen comprised PBMCs from the stem cell graft donor, sampled from the stem cell graft. The receptors originated from a human donor who donated a stem cell graft to a child with acute myeloid leukemia.

The chain combines TRBV20-1 with TRBJ2-2; no clear D gene. This CDR3 has 14 amino acids. CDR1 DFQATT and CDR2 SNEGSKA come from the germline V gene (reference sequence). The germline V and J ends were trimmed by 4 bases and 2 bases, with 11 bases remaining between them. CDR3 bases: TGCAGTGCTAAAGGGTTTTTTAACACCGGGGAGCTGTTTTTT. It specifies CSAKGFFNTGELFF.

The chain carries TRBV24-1 and TRBJ2-1, with D hard to call. The CDR3 is 13 amino acids. V was shortened by 4 bases and J by 9 bases, with 12 bases between the two germline ends. The V gene's germline CDR1 is KGHDR and CDR2 SFDVKD. The CDR3 DNA follows: TGTGCCACCAGTGACCCGAACGGAAGTGAGCAGTTCTTC. Translation gives CATSDPNGSEQFF.

The V and J genes are TRBV9 and TRBJ2-5; tentative D call: TRBD2 (6 bases). Deletions cut 3 bases from V and 4 bases from J, with 16 bases between. CDR3 length: 15 residues. Germline V gene sequence: CDR1 SGDLS, CDR2 YYNGEE. The CDR3 protein is CASSAEAVGGETQYF. CDR3 coding DNA: TGTGCCAGCAGCGCCGAGGCGGTCGGGGGAGAGACCCAGTACTTC.

The V gene is TRBV12-3 or TRBV12-4, the J gene TRBJ2-1, with 14 bases that match TRBD2. With V trimmed by 6 bases and J by 9 bases, 13 bases remained unmatched. This CDR3 contains 17 residues. The CDR3 protein is CASSASTSGRGLGEQFF. In nucleotides, the CDR3 is TGTGCCAGCAGCGCATCGACTAGCGGGAGGGGGCTGGGTGAGCAGTTCTTC.

The table lists this clonotype with a few counts. The J gene is TRBJ1-4, the V gene TRBV20-1; 7 nucleotides align to TRBD1. CDR1 and CDR2 (germline): DFQATT, SNEGSKA (reference sequence). This CDR3 spans 13 amino acids. Trimming removed 6 bases from V and 8 bases from J; junction bases left unmatched: 9. CDR3 sequence: CSAQRGGQEKLFF. For the CDR3, the DNA is TGCAGTGCCCAGAGGGGGGGACAGGAAAAACTGTTTTTT.

At least ten counts were recorded for this clonotype. For the CDR3, the DNA is TGTGCTAGTGGTTTATCAAGCTCCTACAATGAGCAGTTCTTC. Translation: CASGLSSSYNEQFF. V is TRBV12-5 and J is TRBJ2-1; D is ambiguous. V shed 3 bases and J shed 0 bases, with 6 bases lying between them. Germline V gene sequence: CDR1 LGHNT, CDR2 FRNRAP. CDR3 length: 14 amino acids.

The V call is TRBV7-8, the J call TRBJ2-1; TRBD2 agrees at 7 bases. The CDR3 runs 15 residues. Germline-derived CDR1 and CDR2 are SGHVS and FQNEAQ. The trim removed 0 bases at V and 6 bases at J, leaving 5 bases unmatched. Here the CDR3 reads CASSLAGGPPNEQFF. Written as DNA, the CDR3 is TGTGCCAGCAGCTTAGCGGGAGGGCCACCCAATGAGCAGTTCTTC.

This clonotype occurred a few times. The V gene is TRBV12-3 or TRBV12-4, the J gene TRBJ2-5; weak D call: TRBD2 (5 bases). Deletions cut 5 bases from V and 2 bases from J, with 9 bases between. The CDR3 totals 13 residues. In nucleotides, the CDR3 is TGTGCCAGCAGTGTACCGGGACAAGAGACCCAGTACTTC. The encoded protein is CASSVPGQETQYF.

The V and J genes are TRBV12-3 or TRBV12-4 and TRBJ2-3; a possible D gene is TRBD2 (6 bases). This CDR3 has 18 amino acids. Trimming removed 6 bases from V and 2 bases from J, with 24 bases in between. The DNA for the CDR3 is TGTGCCAGCAGCCTCGGGGTAGCGGTGCACCCAATCACAGATACGCAGTATTTT. Amino acids: CASSLGVAVHPITDTQYF.

The chain is built from TRBV25-1 and TRBJ1-1, with D unresolved. Deletions cut 8 bases from V and 1 base from J, with 23 bases between. The CDR3 runs to 17 residues. Germline assignment: CDR1 MGHDK and CDR2 SYGVNS. In DNA, the CDR3 is TGTGCCAGCGTCGACCTGAAACTTCGTCATTCGAACACTGAAGCTTTCTTT. Amino acid sequence: CASVDLKLRHSNTEAFF.

This clonotype appeared a few times. V and J are TRBV12-3 or TRBV12-4 and TRBJ2-7; the match to TRBD1 covers 7 bases. The CDR3 sequence is 15 residues long. V shed 4 bases and J 2 bases; nucleotides not matched to a gene: 8. The CDR3 nucleotides are TGTGCCAGCAGTTACACGGGACAGCGAACCTACGAGCAGTACTTC. As protein: CASSYTGQRTYEQYF.

This clonotype has a count of ten or more. The CDR3 DNA sequence: TGCAGCGTCCCCGGGGGGCTAAGCACTGAAGCTTTCTTT. It translates to CSVPGGLSTEAFF. J is TRBJ1-1 and V is TRBV29-1, with D tentatively TRBD1 (6 bases). V lost 6 bases and J lost 4, with 15 bases in between. The CDR3 has 13 amino acids. Germline lookup yields CDR1 SQVTM and CDR2 ANQGSEA.

This clonotype has a count of ten or more. This chain links TRBV6-1 with TRBJ2-7; tentative D call: TRBD1 (5 bases). Germline-derived CDR1 and CDR2 are MNHNS and SASEGT. This CDR3 region has 14 residues. The V end lost 5 bases, the J end lost 0 bases, and 11 bases lay between the germline ends. CDR3 protein: CASSRDRYSYEQYF. CDR3 nucleotide sequence: TGTGCCAGCAGTCGAGACAGATACTCCTACGAGCAGTACTTC.

This clonotype appeared a few times. The chain recombines TRBV6-2 or TRBV6-3 with TRBJ2-7; the D is unclear. The CDR3 has 13 residues. The germline V gene encodes CDR1 MNHEY and CDR2 SVGEGT. The V end was cut by 0 bases, the J end by 4 bases, with 7 bases between. This CDR3 reads CASSYSIPYEQYF. In nucleotides, the CDR3 is TGTGCCAGCAGTTACTCGATCCCTTACGAGCAGTACTTC.

This clonotype was seen repeatedly, ten times or more. The rearrangement joins TRBV7-6 to TRBJ1-1, with unresolved D. The length of the CDR3 is 14 residues. V was cut by 4 bases and J by 1 base, with 10 bases left in between. Looked up from germline, CDR1 is SGHVS and CDR2 is FNYEAQ. The CDR3 region is CASSSRRTNTEAFF. The CDR3 DNA is TGTGCCAGCAGCTCCCGACGGACGAACACTGAAGCTTTCTTT.

This clonotype was counted a few times. Written as DNA, the CDR3 is TGTGCCAGCAGCTTTACCGGGACTAGAGAGGACGAGCAGTACTTC. It yields the protein CASSFTGTREDEQYF. The rearrangement joins TRBV11-2 to TRBJ2-7; 8 bases agree with TRBD2. Germline V gives CDR1 SGHAT, CDR2 FQNNGV. This CDR3 contains 15 residues. V gave up 3 bases and J gave up 5 bases; unmatched junction bases: 9.

The rearrangement uses TRBV10-3 and TRBJ2-2; a weak D match, TRBD1 (5 bases). V dropped 6 bases and J dropped 0 bases, with 14 bases sitting between them. This CDR3 is 16 amino acids long. Per germline, CDR1 ENHRY and CDR2 SYGVKD. The CDR3 region has the DNA TGTGCCATCAGCTCGACAGATTACGCGAACACCGGGGAGCTGTTTTTT. Translated, it gives CAISSTDYANTGELFF.

This clonotype came up a few times. This rearrangement joins TRBV28 to TRBJ1-1; 8 bases match TRBD1. CDR3 length: 16 amino acids. V lost 6 bases and J lost 3; bases outside the gene matches: 12. The germline V gene encodes CDR1 MDHEN and CDR2 SYDVKM. The CDR3 DNA follows: TGTGCCAGCAGGGGGGACAGGACGGTAATTGACACTGAAGCTTTCTTT. This codes for CASRGDRTVIDTEAFF.

The V call is TRBV29-1, the J call TRBJ2-1; 7 bases match TRBD2. Per the germline V gene, CDR1 is SQVTM and CDR2 is ANQGSEA. Germline trimming cut 5 bases from V and 8 bases from J; bases unmatched to any gene: 9. This CDR3 is 13 amino acids long. CDR3 nucleotide sequence: TGCAGCGTTCTCCAGGGAGGGAGCTATGAGCAGTTCTTC. Translating it yields CSVLQGGSYEQFF.

The chain combines TRBV13 with TRBJ2-1; 7 positions agree with TRBD1. The CDR3 covers 14 residues. Germline values: CDR1 PRHDT, CDR2 FYEKMQ (reference sequence). Unmatched junction bases numbered 5, after V lost 5 bases and J lost 4 bases. DNA of the CDR3: TGTGCCAGCAGCGGGACAGTCTATTACAATGAGCAGTTCTTC. It translates to CASSGTVYYNEQFF.

The chain couples TRBV25-1 to TRBJ2-7, with D perhaps being TRBD1 or TRBD2 (5 bases each). In germline, CDR1 is MGHDK, CDR2 SYGVNS. Trimming pared 4 bases from V and 4 bases from J, leaving 23 bases between. CDR3 length equals 17 residues. The CDR3 DNA sequence: TGTGCCAGCAGTGCGCTGGACGGGGACCTCAAACGATACGAGCAGTACTTC. It specifies CASSALDGDLKRYEQYF.

This chain joins TRBV7-9 and TRBJ2-7; D gene unclear. The CDR3 is made up of 13 amino acids. With 8 bases removed from V and 0 bases from J, the gap between germline ends came to 11 bases. Germline lookup yields CDR1 SEHNR and CDR2 FQNEAQ (reference sequence). The CDR3 nucleotides read TGTGCCAGCGCCGGCCAGGACTCCTACGAGCAGTACTTC. It specifies CASAGQDSYEQYF.